These 22 T cell receptor beta chains share one sample of origin, sequenced in a study of CD8+ T cells in alopecia areata. Extracted RNA was reverse transcribed into cDNA, the sequencing template. Measured with immunoSEQ multiplex PCR; TCRdb has only the in-frame clones, and not every one. The table includes around 250,000 clones, 67% detected once. Sample: CD4+ T cells sorted from blood, taken at week 0. The receptors derive from a human donor with alopecia areata.

This clone is a singleton in its sample. The chain employs TRBV30 and TRBJ1-1, with 7 bases fitting TRBD1. There are 13 residues in the CDR3. Germline V gives CDR1 GTSNPN, CDR2 SVGIG (reference sequence). The V gene end was trimmed by 3 bases and the J gene end by 7 bases; junction bases not matched to a gene: 8. Written as DNA, the CDR3 is TGTGCCTGGAGCGCGACAGGGTTGGGTGAAGCTTTCTTT. It translates to CAWSATGLGEAFF.

This sequence joins TRBV9 and TRBJ2-5; 11 nucleotides align to TRBD1. The CDR3 runs to 15 residues. Per germline, CDR1 SGDLS and CDR2 YYNGEE. V dropped 3 bases and J dropped 9; count of bases not matched to a gene: 10. The CDR3 spells CASSATGQGVRAQYF. The CDR3 DNA reads TGTGCCAGCAGCGCCACGGGACAGGGGGTTAGGGCCCAGTACTTC.

About this clone itself: The same CDR3 arises from other DNA sequences in this sample as well. CDR3 nucleotide sequence: TGTGCCAGCAGCTTCGGGGGTTACAATGAGCAGTTCTTC. As protein: CASSFGGYNEQFF. The chain combines TRBV7-2 with TRBJ2-1, with D possibly TRBD2 on 6 matching bases. V was shortened by 3 bases and J by 4 bases, with 7 bases between the two germline ends. This CDR3 comprises 13 residues. Germline assignment: CDR1 SGHTA and CDR2 FQGNSA.

CDR3 loop: CASSQAGSIQYF. As DNA, the CDR3 is TGTGCCAGCAGCCAAGCTGGGAGCATTCAGTACTTC. The chain couples TRBV4-2 to TRBJ2-4, with D possibly TRBD2 on 5 matching bases. With 1 base removed from V and 9 bases from J, the gap between germline ends came to 7 bases. The CDR3 is made up of 12 amino acids. Germline CDR1 reads LGHNA; CDR2 reads YNFKEQ.

This sequence joins TRBV30 and TRBJ1-6; a weak D match, TRBD1 (5 bases). V was clipped by 4 bases and J by 6 bases, with 10 bases between them. The length of the CDR3 is 13 residues. Looked up from germline, CDR1 is GTSNPN and CDR2 is SVGIG (reference sequence). The CDR3 nucleotides read TGTGCCTGGAAACAGACAGTTAATTCACCCCTCCACTTT. Protein sequence: CAWKQTVNSPLHF.

The V call is TRBV10-2, the J call TRBJ1-1; 8 bases agree with TRBD1. J was trimmed by 5 bases and V by 8 bases; bases with no gene match: 7. The V gene's germline CDR1 is WSHSY and CDR2 SAAADI. This CDR3 is built from 13 residues. CDR3: CASGGQVETEAFF. The DNA of the CDR3 is TGCGCCAGCGGGGGACAGGTGGAAACTGAAGCTTTCTTT.

J is TRBJ2-3 and V is TRBV2, with a possible D match to TRBD2 (6 bases). The CDR3 spans 13 residues. Germline CDR1 SNHLY, CDR2 FYNNEI. V was cut by 6 bases and J by 6 bases, with 13 bases left in between. CDR3 region: CASRRLVMDTQYF. CDR3 DNA sequence: TGTGCCAGCAGGCGACTAGTTATGGATACGCAGTATTTT.

The chain employs TRBV7-9 and TRBJ1-6; D is possibly TRBD1 (5 bases). The CDR3 is made up of 13 amino acids. With 4 bases removed from V and 9 bases from J, the gap between germline ends came to 10 bases. CDR1 is SEHNR, CDR2 FQNEAQ, per germline (reference sequence). CDR3 loop: CASSSGIGSPLHF. CDR3 DNA sequence: TGTGCCAGCAGCTCAGGGATTGGTTCACCCCTCCACTTT.

V usage is TRBV7-9 and J usage is TRBJ1-1; D might be TRBD1 (6 bases). The CDR3 sequence is 15 residues long. The V and J ends lost 1 base and 1 base respectively, with 10 bases between them. The germline gives CDR1 SEHNR, CDR2 FQNEAQ (reference sequence). DNA for the CDR3: TGTGCCAGCAGCTTAGAGCGGGGGGCGAACACTGAAGCTTTCTTT. It translates to CASSLERGANTEAFF.

This clone was detected once. This chain uses TRBV6-5 with TRBJ1-2, with D uncertain. Germline V gives CDR1 MNHEY, CDR2 SVGAGI. The length of the CDR3 is 15 residues. The V and J ends lost 0 bases and 3 bases respectively, with 11 bases between them. Here the CDR3 DNA reads TGTGCCAGCAGTTACTCGATTCTGCTAGACTATGGCTACACCTTC. It is translated as CASSYSILLDYGYTF.

The rearrangement joins TRBV13 to TRBJ2-4; D is possibly TRBD1 (6 bases). CDR3 length: 12 amino acids. Germline CDR1 is PRHDT and CDR2 is FYEKMQ (reference sequence). Trimming cost V 10 bases and J 3 bases, with 10 bases left between them. The CDR3 DNA reads TGTGCCATTCGGGACAACAAAAACATTCAGTACTTC. Protein sequence: CAIRDNKNIQYF.

This clone was counted a few times. The rearrangement uses TRBV6-5 and TRBJ1-1, with D unclear. This CDR3 region has 12 residues. V shed 0 bases and J shed 6 bases, with 5 bases lying between them. Germline V lookup: CDR1 MNHEY, CDR2 SVGAGI. In nucleotides, the CDR3 is TGTGCCAGCAGTTACTCACCCCCTGAAGCTTTCTTT. It yields the protein CASSYSPPEAFF.

The gene calls are TRBV7-2 and TRBJ2-7, with TRBD2 identical over 8 bases. This CDR3 is built from 15 residues. J gave up 2 bases and V 5 bases, and 8 bases lay outside the gene matches. Per the germline V gene, CDR1 is SGHTA and CDR2 is FQGNSA. Here the CDR3 reads CASSPLAGPTYEQYF. As DNA, the CDR3 is TGTGCCAGCAGCCCCCTAGCGGGTCCTACCTACGAGCAGTACTTC.

The genes are TRBV9 and TRBJ2-2, with unresolved D. V dropped 4 bases and J dropped 6 bases, with 7 bases sitting between them. The CDR3 has 12 residues. The germline gives CDR1 SGDLS, CDR2 YYNGEE. In DNA form, the CDR3 reads TGTGCCAGCAGCTCCGGAGCCGGGGAGCTGTTTTTT. It is translated as CASSSGAGELFF.

This clone was seen a handful of times. The rearrangement links TRBV29-1 to TRBJ2-5; 10 bases line up with TRBD2. The junction had 10 bases not matched to a gene; V was cut back by 6 bases and J by 0 bases. Germline V gives CDR1 SQVTM, CDR2 ANQGSEA. CDR3 length equals 16 residues. CDR3 region: CSVETRLAGYQETQYF. The CDR3 region has the DNA TGCAGCGTCGAGACCAGACTAGCGGGTTACCAAGAGACCCAGTACTTC.

Only a few counts were recorded for this clone. The chain employs TRBV7-9 and TRBJ1-6; a weak D match, TRBD1 (5 bases). The germline V and J ends were trimmed by 6 bases and 5 bases, with 11 bases remaining between them. This CDR3 is 14 amino acids long. Germline V gene sequence: CDR1 SEHNR, CDR2 FQNEAQ (reference sequence). The DNA of the CDR3 is TGTGCCAGCAGTGAGGGACTTAATAATTCACCCCTCCACTTT. Amino acid sequence: CASSEGLNNSPLHF.

This clone was detected many times. The chain joins TRBV27 to TRBJ2-7, with D hard to call. Germline V lookup: CDR1 MNHEY, CDR2 SMNVEV (reference sequence). The CDR3 sequence is 14 residues long. The V end lost 2 bases, the J end lost 2 bases, and 10 bases lay between the germline ends. The CDR3 sequence: CASSLGRTTYEQYF. Here the CDR3 DNA reads TGTGCCAGCAGTTTAGGCAGGACCACCTACGAGCAGTACTTC.

This chain connects TRBV6-1 to TRBJ1-5, with 7 bases aligning to TRBD1. In germline, CDR1 is MNHNS, CDR2 SASEGT. The CDR3 is 15 amino acids. The trim removed 2 bases at V and 4 bases at J, leaving 5 bases unmatched. CDR3 coding DNA: TGTGCCAGCAGTGAACAGACAGGGAGAAATCAGCCCCAGCATTTT. Protein: CASSEQTGRNQPQHF.

The chain joins TRBV30 to TRBJ1-2, with a possible D match to TRBD1 (5 bases). The CDR3 runs to 12 residues. CDR1 and CDR2 (germline): GTSNPN, SVGIG (reference sequence). V was cut by 4 bases and J by 13 bases, with 19 bases left in between. This CDR3 is CAWTGRGRRPTF. The DNA for the CDR3 is TGTGCCTGGACCGGGAGGGGACGTCGTCCCACCTTC.

This clone came up a few times. The rearrangement uses TRBV5-4 and TRBJ1-2; D unresolved. The CDR3 is 15 residues long. Germline CDR1 SGHNT, CDR2 YYREEE (reference sequence). Trimming took off 0 bases at V and 7 bases at J, with 16 bases between the two ends. CDR3 sequence reads: CASSLDPTSMRGYTF. As DNA, the CDR3 is TGTGCCAGCAGCTTGGATCCAACCTCCATGCGTGGCTACACCTTC.

V is TRBV5-6 and J is TRBJ1-2; a weak D match, TRBD1 (6 bases). CDR1 and CDR2 from the germline V gene are SGHDT and YYEEEE. CDR3 length: 15 amino acids. Trimming removed 1 base at V and 8 bases at J, with 18 bases between. The CDR3 loop is CASSLPGRRGGGYTF. The CDR3 bases are TGTGCCAGCAGCTTGCCGGGACGGAGAGGGGGAGGCTACACCTTC. Full variable domain (remainder filled in from reference TRBV5-6 and TRBJ1-2): DAGVTQSPTHLIKTRGQQVTLRCSPKSGHDTVSWYQQALGQGPQFIFQYYEEEERQRGNFPDRFSGHQFPNYSSELNVNALLLGDSALYLCASSLPGRRGGGYTFGSGTRLTVV.

The CDR3 here is CSVRQGGKLFF. The CDR3 coding sequence is TGCAGCGTTCGACAGGGGGGAAAACTGTTTTTT. The rearrangement uses TRBV29-1 and TRBJ1-4, with 9 bases aligning to TRBD1. The CDR3 length is 11 residues. The germline V gene encodes CDR1 SQVTM and CDR2 ANQGSEA. V gave up 5 bases and J gave up 10 bases; unmatched junction bases: 2.